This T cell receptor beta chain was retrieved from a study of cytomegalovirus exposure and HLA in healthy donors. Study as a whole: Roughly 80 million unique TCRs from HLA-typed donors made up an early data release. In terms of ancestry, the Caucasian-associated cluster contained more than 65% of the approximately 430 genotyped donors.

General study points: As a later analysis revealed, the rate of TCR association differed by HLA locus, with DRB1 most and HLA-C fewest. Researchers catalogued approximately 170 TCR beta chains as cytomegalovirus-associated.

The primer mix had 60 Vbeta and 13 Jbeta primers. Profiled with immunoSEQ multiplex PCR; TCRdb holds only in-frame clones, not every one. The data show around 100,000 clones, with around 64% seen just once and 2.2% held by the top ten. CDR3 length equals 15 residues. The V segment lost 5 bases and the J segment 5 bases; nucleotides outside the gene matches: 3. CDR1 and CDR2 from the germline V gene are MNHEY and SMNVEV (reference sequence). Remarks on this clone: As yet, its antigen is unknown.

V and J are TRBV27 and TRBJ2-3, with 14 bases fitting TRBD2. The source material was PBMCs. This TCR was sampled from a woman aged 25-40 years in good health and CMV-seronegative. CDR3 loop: CASSEGTSGRDTQYF. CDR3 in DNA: TGTGCCAGCAGTGAAGGGACTAGCGGGAGAGATACGCAGTATTTT.